These T cell receptor beta chains were read from a single sample in a study of cytomegalovirus exposure and HLA in healthy donors. The repertoire was sequenced with immunoSEQ multiplex PCR; TCRdb's copy has only in-frame clones and lacks some. The table has approximately 180,000 clones, about four fifths seen once. Sequenced material: PBMCs. All receptors come from a young woman in good health and CMV-seropositive. Both conserved end residues are part of each CDR3. The D gene is left open where the match is weak. Only part of the rows carry a size: once, few, many, or a class if the clone is expanded.

V	size	D	J	CDR3	DNA
TRBV7-2	NA	NA	TRBJ2-3	CASSLMGRGGTDTQYF	TGTGCCAGCAGCTTAATGGGGCGGGGTGGGACAGATACGCAGTATTTT
TRBV15	NA	NA	TRBJ1-5	CATSRDMRSGYRGNQPQHF	TGTGCCACCAGCAGAGATATGCGGTCGGGGTATCGCGGCAATCAGCCCCAGCATTTT
TRBV30	NA	NA	TRBJ1-3	CAWGPGGSGNTIYF	TGTGCCTGGGGTCCCGGCGGCTCTGGAAACACCATATATTTT
TRBV6-5	NA	TRBD2	TRBJ2-3	CASTPRRTSPTQYF	TGTGCCAGCACCCCCCGCCGGACTAGCCCTACGCAGTATTTT
TRBV7-2	once	TRBD1	TRBJ2-3	CASSLSSGQGTDTQYF	TGTGCCAGCAGCTTATCTTCCGGACAGGGGACAGATACGCAGTATTTT
TRBV6-5	NA	NA	TRBJ2-7	CASSSADRRMNF	TGTGCCAGCAGCTCAGCTGACAGGAGGATGAACTTC
TRBV18	NA	NA	TRBJ2-1	CASSPLAVAYNEQFF	TGTGCCAGCTCACCACTGGCAGTGGCCTACAATGAGCAGTTCTTC
TRBV9	NA	NA	TRBJ1-2	CASSVGDTNYGYTF	TGTGCCAGCAGCGTAGGGGACACGAACTATGGCTACACCTTC
TRBV27	NA	TRBD2	TRBJ2-7	CAPKGASGGHEQYF	TGTGCCCCCAAAGGTGCTAGCGGGGGCCACGAGCAGTACTTC
TRBV5-6	few	NA	TRBJ1-4	CASSLVGSGNEKLFF	TGTGCCAGCAGCTTGGTGGGGAGCGGGAATGAAAAACTGTTTTTT
TRBV13	NA	TRBD1	TRBJ2-6	CASSSRDRGSYSGANGLTF	TGTGCCAGCAGCTCCCGGGACAGGGGGTCCTACTCTGGGGCCAACGGCCTGACTTTC
TRBV7-2	few	TRBD2	TRBJ2-5	CASSRGAGGPETQYF	TGTGCCAGCAGCAGGGGGGCGGGGGGGCCGGAGACCCAGTACTTC